The rows below give T cell receptor beta chains drawn from one sample of a study of T cells in Graves' hyperthyroidism and ophthalmopathy. From the multiplex PCR reads, TCRdb called clonotypes with MiXCR, one entry per CDR3 protein. The table has hundreds of thousands of distinct CDR3 sequences, roughly 20% seen once. The sequencing sample was made of blood. These receptors were taken from a man younger than 40 with Graves' ophthalmopathy. The CDR3 runs from the conserved cysteine through the conserved F or W. A D gene is named only where the DNA matches it firmly. Some rows mark clone size as missing; the rest say once, few, many or name a class of expanded clone.

clone_size d_call j_call cdr3_length v_call cdr3_nt cdr3_aa
- TRBD2 TRBJ2-1 14 TRBV19 TGTGCCAGTAGCCCGGGACTAGCATTGAATGAGCAGTTCTTC CASSPGLALNEQFF
- - TRBJ1-1 14 TRBV10-3 TGTGCCATCAGGAAAACTGGGCAGAGTACTGAAGCTTTCTTT CAIRKTGQSTEAFF
few - TRBJ2-2 14 TRBV5-1 TGCGCCAGCAGGGTTTGGGAGGACACCGGGGAGCTGTTTTTT CASRVWEDTGELFF
- TRBD1 TRBJ2-1 14 TRBV6-1 TGTGCCAGCAGTGAATTCTCCGGGACAGAAGAGCAGTTCTTC CASSEFSGTEEQFF
few TRBD2 TRBJ2-3 15 TRBV30 TGTGCCTGGAGTGCTGGACTAGCGCGAACAGATACGCAGTATTTT CAWSAGLARTDTQYF
- TRBD1 TRBJ2-7 15 TRBV5-5 TGTGCCAGCAGCCGTGGGACAGGGGGCGAGTACGAGCAGTACTTC CASSRGTGGEYEQYF
- TRBD2 TRBJ2-7 13 TRBV28 TGTGCCAGCAGAACTAGCGCCGTCTACGAGCAGCACTTC CASRTSAVYEQHF
few TRBD2 TRBJ2-1 15 TRBV12-3/TRBV12-4 TGTGCCAGCAGTCCCACTAGCGGGAGGATCACTGAGCAGTTCTTC CASSPTSGRITEQFF
- TRBD1 TRBJ1-5 15 TRBV6-2/TRBV6-3 TGTGCCAGCAGGTTCGACAGGGGTAGCAATCAGCCCCAGCATTTT CASRFDRGSNQPQHF
many - TRBJ1-1 12 TRBV7-9 TGTGCCAGTCTGACAGGGAACACTGAAGCTTTCTTT CASLTGNTEAFF
- - TRBJ2-1 15 TRBV18 TGTGCCAGCTCTCCCGACAGGGGAGGGATTAATGAGCAGTTCTTC CASSPDRGGINEQFF
few TRBD1 TRBJ1-6 15 TRBV3-1 TGTGCCAGCAGCCAAACCCGGGACAGGGCCTCACCCCTCCACTTT CASSQTRDRASPLHF
many - TRBJ2-7 12 TRBV3-1 TGTGCCAGCAGCCAAGGCCCCGGCGAGCAGTACTTC CASSQGPGEQYF
many - TRBJ1-1 13 TRBV18 TGTGCCAGCTCACCGTTCGACAGATTAGAAGCTTTCTTT CASSPFDRLEAFF
many - TRBJ1-2 13 TRBV28 TGTGCCAGCACCCCCGGGACAATCTATGGCTACACCTTC CASTPGTIYGYTF
few - TRBJ2-1 17 TRBV5-1 TGCGCCAGCAGCTTGGGTAGTTTGGGTAGCTCCTACAATGAGCAGTTCTTC CASSLGSLGSSYNEQFF
few - TRBJ2-1 13 TRBV27 TGTGCCAGCAGTTTCGGAGGGGACAATGAGCAGTTCTTC CASSFGGDNEQFF
many - TRBJ2-5 13 TRBV30 TGTGCCTGGAGTGTACAACCCCCGGGACAACAGTACTTC CAWSVQPPGQQYF
many TRBD2 TRBJ2-1 15 TRBV28 TGTGCCAGCAGTTTAGGGATAGCGGGAGGCAATGAGCAGTTCTTC CASSLGIAGGNEQFF
few TRBD1 TRBJ2-7 15 TRBV20-1 TGCAGTGCTAGAGCCCCCGACAGGGGAGCCTACGAGCAGTACTTC CSARAPDRGAYEQYF
few - TRBJ2-5 14 TRBV18 TGTGCCAGCTCACCATCGGCCGGGAAAGAGACCCAGTACTTC CASSPSAGKETQYF
many TRBD2 TRBJ2-3 14 TRBV29-1 TGCAGCGGCCAGCCGGGGGGGGGAGGAGATACGCAGTATTTT CSGQPGGGGDTQYF